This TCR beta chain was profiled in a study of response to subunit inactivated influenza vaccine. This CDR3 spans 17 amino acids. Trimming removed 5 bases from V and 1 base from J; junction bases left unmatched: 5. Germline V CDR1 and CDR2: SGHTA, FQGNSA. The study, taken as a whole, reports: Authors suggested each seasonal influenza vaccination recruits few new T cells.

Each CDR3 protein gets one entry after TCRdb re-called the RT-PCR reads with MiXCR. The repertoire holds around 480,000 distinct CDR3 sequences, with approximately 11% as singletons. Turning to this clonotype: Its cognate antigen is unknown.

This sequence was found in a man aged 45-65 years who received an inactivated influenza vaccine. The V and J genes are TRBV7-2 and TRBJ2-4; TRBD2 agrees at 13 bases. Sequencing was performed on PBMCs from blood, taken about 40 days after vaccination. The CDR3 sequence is CASSPRTSGSAKNIQYF. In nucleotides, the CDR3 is TGTGCCAGCAGCCCCCGGACTAGCGGGAGTGCCAAAAACATTCAGTACTTC.